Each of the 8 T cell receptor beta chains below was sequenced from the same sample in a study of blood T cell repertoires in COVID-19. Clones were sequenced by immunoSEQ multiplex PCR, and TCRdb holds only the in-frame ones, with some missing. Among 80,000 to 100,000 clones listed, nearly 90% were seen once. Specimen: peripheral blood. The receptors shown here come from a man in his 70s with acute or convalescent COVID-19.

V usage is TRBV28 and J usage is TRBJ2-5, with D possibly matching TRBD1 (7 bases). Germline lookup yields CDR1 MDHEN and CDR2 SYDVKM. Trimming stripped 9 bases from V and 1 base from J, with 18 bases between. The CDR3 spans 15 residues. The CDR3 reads CASKPTGTFQETQYF. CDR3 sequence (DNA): TGTGCCAGTAAGCCGACAGGGACTTTCCAAGAGACCCAGTACTTC. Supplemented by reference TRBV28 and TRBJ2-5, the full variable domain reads DVKVTQSSRYLVKRTGEKVFLECVQDMDHENMFWYRQDPGLGLRLIYFSYDVKMKEKGDIPEGYSVSREKKERFSLILESASTNQTSMYLCASKPTGTFQETQYFGPGTRLLVL.

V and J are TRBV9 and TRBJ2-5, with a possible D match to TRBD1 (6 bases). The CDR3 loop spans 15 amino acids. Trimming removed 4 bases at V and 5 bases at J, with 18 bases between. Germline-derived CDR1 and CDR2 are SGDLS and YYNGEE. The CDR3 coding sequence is TGTGCCAGCAGCCAGGGGATAACCCCGGGGGAGACCCAGTACTTC. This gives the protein CASSQGITPGETQYF. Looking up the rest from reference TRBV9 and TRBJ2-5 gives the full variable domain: DSGVTQTPKHLITATGQRVTLRCSPRSGDLSVYWYQQSLDQGLQFLIQYYNGEERAKGNILERFSAQQFPDLHSELNLSSLELGDSALYFCASSQGITPGETQYFGPGTRLLVL.

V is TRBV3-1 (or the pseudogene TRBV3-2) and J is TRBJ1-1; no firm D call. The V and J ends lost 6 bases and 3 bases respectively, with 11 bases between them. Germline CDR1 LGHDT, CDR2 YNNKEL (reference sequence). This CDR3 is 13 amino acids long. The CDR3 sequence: CASSLGGDTEAFF. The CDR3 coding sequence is TGTGCCAGCAGTCTTGGCGGGGACACTGAAGCTTTCTTT.

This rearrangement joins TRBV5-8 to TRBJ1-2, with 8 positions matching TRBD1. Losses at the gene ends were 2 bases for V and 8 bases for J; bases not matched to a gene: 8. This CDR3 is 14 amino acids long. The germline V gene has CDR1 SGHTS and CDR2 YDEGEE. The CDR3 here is CASSFLGQGRGYTF. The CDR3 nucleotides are TGTGCCAGCAGCTTTCTCGGACAGGGAAGAGGCTACACCTTC.

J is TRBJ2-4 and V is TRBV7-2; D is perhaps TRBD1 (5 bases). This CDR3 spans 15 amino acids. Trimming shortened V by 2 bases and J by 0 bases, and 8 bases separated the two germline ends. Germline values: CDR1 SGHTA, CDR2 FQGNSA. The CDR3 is CASSLWGLAKNIQYF. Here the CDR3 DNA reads TGTGCCAGCAGCTTATGGGGCCTAGCCAAAAACATTCAGTACTTC.

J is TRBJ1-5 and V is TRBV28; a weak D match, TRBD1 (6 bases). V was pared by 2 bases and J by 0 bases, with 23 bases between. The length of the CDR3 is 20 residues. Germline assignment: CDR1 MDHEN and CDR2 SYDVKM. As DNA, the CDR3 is TGTGCCAGCAGTTTAGGAACTTGGACAGACGCCATAACTAGCAATCAGCCCCAGCATTTT. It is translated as CASSLGTWTDAITSNQPQHF.

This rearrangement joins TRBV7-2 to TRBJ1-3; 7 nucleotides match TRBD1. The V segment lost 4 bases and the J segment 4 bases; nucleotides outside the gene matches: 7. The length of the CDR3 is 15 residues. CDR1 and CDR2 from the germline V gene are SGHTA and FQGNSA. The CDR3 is CASSWRQGEGNTIYF. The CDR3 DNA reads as TGTGCCAGCAGCTGGCGACAGGGAGAGGGAAACACCATATATTTT.

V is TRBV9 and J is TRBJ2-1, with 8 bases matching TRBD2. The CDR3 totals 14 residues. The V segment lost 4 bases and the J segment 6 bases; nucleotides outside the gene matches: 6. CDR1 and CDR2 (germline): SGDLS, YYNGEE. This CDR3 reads CASSPRAGGNEQFF. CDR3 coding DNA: TGTGCCAGCAGCCCTAGGGCGGGGGGCAATGAGCAGTTCTTC.